The TCR beta chain under discussion was sequenced for a study of neurological immune-mediated disorders. This sample's time point: longitudinal time-point 1 (baseline). This clonotype was recorded at least ten times. The CDR3 is 16 amino acids. Germline lookup yields CDR1 DFQATT and CDR2 SNEGSKA (reference sequence). Trimming removed 0 bases at V and 5 bases at J, with 17 bases between. One entry per CDR3 protein results from TCRdb running MiXCR on the 5' RACE reads. Here the sample spans 50,000 to 70,000 distinct CDR3 sequences, about 10% being singletons. The clonotype was recovered from a male donor with HTLV-1-associated myelopathy (HAM/TSP). This chain joins TRBV20-1 and TRBJ1-5; maybe TRBD1 (5 bases). The sample taken for sequencing was PBMCs. CDR3 in amino acids: CSARDRRTNTHQPQHF. The CDR3 DNA reads as TGCAGTGCTAGAGATCGTCGGACAAATACGCATCAGCCCCAGCATTTT.